These T cell receptor beta chains were read from a single sample in a study of T cell clones after liver transplantation. Repertoires were generated with immunoSEQ multiplex PCR, while TCRdb's copy carries only in-frame clones and drops some. The sample contains tens of thousands of clones, 80% of which appear only once. The sample here was CD4+ T cells from blood, taken 12 months after liver transplant. These receptors were collected from a human patient who received a liver transplant. Some T cells here may be from the graft donor. Each CDR3 is given with its conserved first and last residue. The D gene is left open where the match is weak. Clone size is shown for a subset of rows, as once, few, many or a class of expanded clone.

size,J,V,D,CDR3,DNA
-,TRBJ1-1,TRBV2,-,CASSAGVSTEAFF,TGTGCCAGCAGTGCCGGGGTTAGCACTGAAGCTTTCTTT
-,TRBJ2-7,TRBV28,TRBD1,CASKVTGNSYEQYF,TGTGCCAGCAAGGTGACAGGGAATTCCTACGAGCAGTACTTC
-,TRBJ2-7,TRBV28,-,CASRKTGPYEQYF,TGTGCCAGCAGGAAGACAGGCCCCTACGAGCAGTACTTC
-,TRBJ2-2,TRBV5-1,-,CASSFYGGGGDTGELFF,TGCGCCAGCAGCTTTTATGGGGGCGGCGGGGACACCGGGGAGCTGTTTTTT
-,TRBJ1-1,TRBV27,-,CASSPDSPHDEAFF,TGTGCCAGCAGCCCAGACAGCCCCCATGATGAAGCTTTCTTT
-,TRBJ2-7,TRBV29-1,-,CSVRKSTYEQYF,TGCAGCGTTCGTAAAAGCACCTACGAGCAGTACTTC
once,TRBJ2-1,TRBV21-1,-,CASTLRTFIYYNEQFF,TGTGCCAGCACCCTACGGACTTTCATCTACTACAATGAGCAGTTCTTC
-,TRBJ2-3,TRBV7-6,-,CASSLQVECVRTDTQYF,TGTGCCAGCAGCTTACAGGTCGAGTGCGTACGCACAGATACGCAGTATTTT
-,TRBJ2-1,TRBV5-6,-,CASSFGFSYNEQFF,TGTGCCAGCAGCTTCGGTTTCTCCTACAATGAGCAGTTCTTC
-,TRBJ1-3,TRBV7-8,TRBD1,CASSLREGAIKGNTIYF,TGTGCCAGCAGCTTACGGGAGGGGGCAATCAAAGGAAACACCATATATTTT
-,TRBJ1-1,TRBV2,TRBD1,CASSGVDRGAFF,TGTGCCAGCAGTGGGGTAGACAGGGGAGCTTTCTTT
-,TRBJ2-1,TRBV27,TRBD2,CASSPRLAGAYNEQFF,TGTGCCAGCAGTCCCCGACTAGCGGGAGCCTACAATGAGCAGTTCTTC
-,TRBJ1-1,TRBV29-1,-,CSAGGGTEAFF,TGCAGCGCCGGAGGAGGAACTGAAGCTTTCTTT
-,TRBJ2-7,TRBV6-1,-,CASRAGRRQQYF,TGTGCCAGCAGGGCCGGACGGCGCCAGCAGTACTTC
-,TRBJ1-4,TRBV29-1,-,CSVGPPGGVSEKLFF,TGCAGCGTTGGCCCCCCTGGAGGAGTGAGTGAAAAACTGTTTTTT
few,TRBJ2-1,TRBV15,-,CATSREGGLGTILSDEQFF,TGTGCCACCAGCAGAGAGGGGGGGCTAGGGACGATCTTATCCGATGAGCAGTTCTTC
-,TRBJ1-5,TRBV2,-,CASSELTENQPQHF,TGTGCCAGCAGTGAACTGACCGAGAATCAGCCCCAGCATTTT
few,TRBJ1-2,TRBV6-1,TRBD1,CASTITGGAGYTF,TGTGCCAGCACCATTACAGGGGGCGCGGGCTACACCTTC
-,TRBJ1-5,TRBV18,TRBD1,CASSPRNGGTDNQPQHF,TGTGCCAGCTCACCAAGGAATGGAGGGACAGACAATCAGCCCCAGCATTTT
once,TRBJ1-1,TRBV7-8,TRBD1,CASSFREGANTEAFF,TGTGCCAGCAGCTTCAGGGAGGGGGCGAACACTGAAGCTTTCTTT
once,TRBJ1-2,TRBV27,-,CASSPLGSYGYTF,TGTGCCAGCAGTCCCCTTGGATCCTATGGCTACACCTTC
-,TRBJ2-7,TRBV6-1,TRBD2,CASRRLAGVNPEQYF,TGTGCCAGCAGGAGACTAGCGGGAGTCAACCCCGAGCAGTACTTC
-,TRBJ2-5,TRBV6-6,-,CASSYGGGGQETQYF,TGTGCCAGCAGTTACGGAGGGGGCGGCCAAGAGACCCAGTACTTC
-,TRBJ1-5,TRBV28,TRBD1,CASSQGGALSNQPQHF,TGTGCCAGCAGTCAGGGGGGGGCCCTTAGCAATCAGCCCCAGCATTTT
once,TRBJ2-5,TRBV7-9,-,CASSVSPLRSQETQYF,TGTGCCAGCAGCGTCTCTCCCCTAAGAAGCCAAGAGACCCAGTACTTC
once,TRBJ2-1,TRBV7-8,-,CASSYSLGEQFF,TGTGCCAGCAGCTACTCCCTGGGTGAGCAGTTCTTC
-,TRBJ1-1,TRBV2,-,CASSGAANTEAFF,TGTGCCAGCAGTGGTGCAGCTAACACTGAAGCTTTCTTT
few,TRBJ2-7,TRBV19,-,CASSPGIIGSYEQYF,TGTGCCAGTAGTCCGGGGATCATAGGGTCTTACGAGCAGTACTTC
-,TRBJ1-2,TRBV28,-,CASSLPRGRPNYGYTF,TGTGCCAGCAGTTTACCCAGGGGAAGACCTAACTATGGCTACACCTTC
-,TRBJ2-7,TRBV7-2,TRBD1,CASTLGGLESYEQYF,TGTGCCAGCACCCTAGGGGGCTTGGAATCCTACGAGCAGTACTTC
-,TRBJ2-7,TRBV27,TRBD2,CASSQAGTRHTNEQYF,TGTGCCAGCAGTCAAGCCGGGACTAGGCACACGAACGAGCAGTACTTC
-,TRBJ2-2,TRBV27,-,CASSLISGELFF,TGTGCCAGCAGTTTGATATCTGGGGAGCTGTTTTTT
-,TRBJ2-5,TRBV7-9,-,CASSLYGAQETQYF,TGTGCCAGCAGCTTATATGGGGCTCAAGAGACCCAGTACTTC
-,TRBJ1-1,TRBV28,-,CASSFIRGSNTEAFF,TGTGCCAGCAGTTTTATTCGAGGGTCCAACACTGAAGCTTTCTTT
-,TRBJ1-3,TRBV11-2,TRBD1,CASSFTGASGNTIYF,TGTGCCAGCAGCTTTACAGGGGCCTCTGGAAACACCATATATTTT
-,TRBJ1-2,TRBV28,TRBD1,CATTSSGTGLEGYTF,TGTGCCACCACGTCGTCCGGGACAGGGTTAGAAGGCTACACCTTC
-,TRBJ1-2,TRBV6-1,-,CASRERPAYYGYTF,TGTGCCAGCAGAGAGAGGCCTGCTTACTATGGCTACACCTTC
few,TRBJ1-2,TRBV5-1,TRBD1,CASSAGTVYGYTF,TGCGCCAGCAGCGCCGGGACAGTCTATGGCTACACCTTC
-,TRBJ2-1,TRBV20-1,-,CSAGALEFEFF,TGCAGTGCGGGAGCCCTAGAGTTCGAGTTCTTC
-,TRBJ1-2,TRBV5-1,-,CASSLGGFYGYTF,TGCGCCAGCAGCTTGGGGGGGTTCTATGGCTACACCTTC
-,TRBJ2-7,TRBV7-8,-,CASSWLGEQYF,TGTGCCAGCAGCTGGCTAGGCGAGCAGTACTTC